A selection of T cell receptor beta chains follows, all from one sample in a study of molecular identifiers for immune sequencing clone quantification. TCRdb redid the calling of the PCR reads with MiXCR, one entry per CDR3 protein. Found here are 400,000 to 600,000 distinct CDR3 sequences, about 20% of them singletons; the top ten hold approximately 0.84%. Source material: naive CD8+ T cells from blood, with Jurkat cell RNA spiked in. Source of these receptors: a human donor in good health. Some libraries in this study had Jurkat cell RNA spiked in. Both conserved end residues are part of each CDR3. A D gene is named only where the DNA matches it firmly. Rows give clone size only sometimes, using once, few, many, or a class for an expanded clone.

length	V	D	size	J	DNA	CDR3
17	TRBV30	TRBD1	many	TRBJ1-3	TGTGCCTGGAGTGTACAGGGACAGGGGGGCTCTGGAAACACCATATATTTT	CAWSVQGQGGSGNTIYF
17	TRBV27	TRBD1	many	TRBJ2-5	TGTGCCAGCAGTTCCACCACTCCAGGGGGCCTCCAAGAGACCCAGTACTTC	CASSSTTPGGLQETQYF
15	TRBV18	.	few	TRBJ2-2	TGTGCCAGCTCACCGCCGCTCCAGGGGACGGGGGAGCTGTTTTTT	CASSPPLQGTGELFF
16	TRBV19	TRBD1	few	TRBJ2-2	TGTGCCAGTAACATGGGACAGGAGCTGTACACCGGGGAGCTGTTTTTT	CASNMGQELYTGELFF
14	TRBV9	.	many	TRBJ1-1	TGTGCCAGCAGCGCCGCCGGTTCGCCCGCTGAAGCTTTCTTT	CASSAAGSPAEAFF
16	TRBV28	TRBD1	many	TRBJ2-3	TGTGCCAGCAGCCTCAGGGGGCCCAGACGCACAGATACGCAGTATTTT	CASSLRGPRRTDTQYF
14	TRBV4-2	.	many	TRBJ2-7	TGTGCCAGCAGCCAACGGCAGGAGAACTACGAGCAGTACTTC	CASSQRQENYEQYF
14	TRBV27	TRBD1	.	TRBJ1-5	TGTGCCAGCAGCACAGGGGTGGTCAAACAGCCCCAGCATTTT	CASSTGVVKQPQHF
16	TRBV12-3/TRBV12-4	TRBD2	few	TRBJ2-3	TGTGCCAGCAGTTTAGTACCAGCGGGGGGGAAAGATACGCAGTATTTT	CASSLVPAGGKDTQYF
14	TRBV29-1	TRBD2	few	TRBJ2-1	TGCAGCGTGGGGGGGGTAGCGGGCTACAATGAGCAGTTCTTC	CSVGGVAGYNEQFF
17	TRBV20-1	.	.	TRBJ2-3	TGCAGTGCTAGACCCAACGTTTTAAGCGGGGACACAGATGCGCAGTATTTT	CSARPNVLSGDTDAQYF
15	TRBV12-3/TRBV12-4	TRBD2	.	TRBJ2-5	TGTGCCAGCAGTTTGTATACTAGCGTCCAAGAGACCCAGTACTTC	CASSLYTSVQETQYF
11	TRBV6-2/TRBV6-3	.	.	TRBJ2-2	TGTGCCAGCAGTCAGACCGGGGAGCTGTTTTTT	CASSQTGELFF
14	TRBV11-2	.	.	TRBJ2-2	TGTGCCAGCAGGGGTCTAATGAACACCGGGGAGCTGTTTTTT	CASRGLMNTGELFF
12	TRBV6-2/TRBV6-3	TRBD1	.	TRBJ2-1	TGTGCCAGCAGTTATGAGACAGGGGGCCGGTTCTTC	CASSYETGGRFF
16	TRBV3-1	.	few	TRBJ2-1	TGTGCCAGCAGCCCTCCGCGGCTGGGGCCTAACAATGAGCAGTTCTTC	CASSPPRLGPNNEQFF
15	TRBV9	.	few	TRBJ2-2	TGTGCCAGCAGCGAGAAGGGGAGGATCACCGGGGAGCTGTTTTTT	CASSEKGRITGELFF
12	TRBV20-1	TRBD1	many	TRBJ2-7	TGCAGTGCTAGTGACAGGGGCCTCGAGCAGTACTTC	CSASDRGLEQYF
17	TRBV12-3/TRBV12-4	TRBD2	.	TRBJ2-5	TGTGCCAGCAGTCAAGGGACTAGCGGGGGACCTGTAAAGGCCCAGTACTTC	CASSQGTSGGPVKAQYF
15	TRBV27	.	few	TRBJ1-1	TGTGCCAGCAGTTTACCCGGACGGATGAACACTGAAGCTTTCTTT	CASSLPGRMNTEAFF
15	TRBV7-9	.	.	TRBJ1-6	TGTGCCAGCAGAAACGGGCTCGATTATAATTCACCCCTCCACTTT	CASRNGLDYNSPLHF
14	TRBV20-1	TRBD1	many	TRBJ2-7	TGCAGTGCTAGATTCGGGACAGGGTGGGGCGAGCAGTACTTC	CSARFGTGWGEQYF